Below, 27 T cell receptor beta chains from the same sample are listed, as sequenced in a study of beta chain features in type 1 diabetes. Findings of the study overall: Type 1 diabetes patients showed a moderate but significant shortening of TCRB CDR3s in all four CD4+ subsets.

Expressed TCRB transcripts were sequenced, since all the RNA that had been isolated was reverse transcribed. Clones were read by immunoSEQ multiplex PCR, and TCRdb kept only the in-frame ones, dropping some. The sample yields 640,000 or so clones, roughly 13% seen once. These receptors lack a known antigen. Sequenced input: naive CD4+ T cells from blood. Every receptor here comes from a man aged 18 to 35 with type 1 diabetes.

The V and J genes are TRBV7-9 and TRBJ1-2, with D unclear. CDR3 size: 12 residues. Trimming took 3 bases from V and 8 from J, leaving 10 bases between them. Germline V gene sequence: CDR1 SEHNR, CDR2 FQNEAQ (reference sequence). The DNA for the CDR3 is TGTGCCAGCAGCTTGCGGGAAGGAGGCTACACCTTC. It specifies CASSLREGGYTF.

V usage is TRBV10-3 and J usage is TRBJ1-6, with 10 positions matching TRBD1. The germline gives CDR1 ENHRY, CDR2 SYGVKD. The CDR3 spans 17 residues. The V gene end was trimmed by 0 bases and the J gene end by 6 bases; junction bases not matched to a gene: 5. CDR3 DNA: TGTGCCATCAGTGAGTCCGGGACAGGGGTTTCTAATTCACCCCTCCACTTT. The encoded protein is CAISESGTGVSNSPLHF.

This clone was detected a few times. This rearrangement joins TRBV7-8 to TRBJ1-4, with D possibly TRBD1 on 5 matching bases. CDR1 is SGHVS, CDR2 FQNEAQ, per germline. V lost 2 bases and J lost 12, with 16 bases in between. The CDR3 runs 14 residues. The CDR3: CASSLFLGEGELFF. CDR3 coding DNA: TGTGCCAGCAGCTTATTTCTGGGGGAAGGGGAACTGTTTTTT. Complete variable domain (other parts from reference TRBV7-8 and TRBJ1-4): GAGVSQSPRYKVAKRGQDVALRCDPISGHVSLFWYQQALGQGPEFLTYFQNEAQLDKSGLPSDRFFAERPEGSVSTLKIQRTQQEDSAVYLCASSLFLGEGELFFGSGTQLSVL.

This clone was seen more than once but under ten times. J is TRBJ1-4 and V is TRBV25-1; the match to TRBD1 covers 9 bases. CDR1 and CDR2 (germline): MGHDK, SYGVNS. The CDR3 consists of 15 residues. The V gene end was trimmed by 6 bases and the J gene end by 8 bases; junction bases not matched to a gene: 10. CDR3 amino acids: CASSDPGQGGEKLFF. The CDR3, as DNA: TGTGCCAGCAGCGACCCGGGACAGGGCGGAGAAAAACTGTTTTTT.

This chain connects TRBV29-1 to TRBJ1-1, with D perhaps matching TRBD1 (5 bases). Germline V gene data show CDR1 as SQVTM and CDR2 as ANQGSEA. The CDR3 consists of 11 residues. The V end lost 7 bases, the J end lost 7 bases, and 13 bases lay between the germline ends. DNA for the CDR3: TGCAGCGACCACTGGGGGGGTGAAGCTTTCTTT. Protein: CSDHWGGEAFF.

The chain joins TRBV7-6 to TRBJ2-7; 13 positions match TRBD2. The CDR3 extends over 15 amino acids. The J segment lost 7 bases and the V segment lost 5 bases, leaving 8 bases of the junction unmatched. Germline V gene sequence: CDR1 SGHVS, CDR2 FNYEAQ. The CDR3 protein is CASSPLAGGSVEQYF. As DNA, the CDR3 is TGTGCCAGCAGCCCACTAGCGGGAGGGTCTGTGGAGCAGTACTTC.

This clone has only a few counts. Other DNA sequences within the sample encode an identical CDR3. The rearrangement uses TRBV5-6 and TRBJ1-1; D not certain. CDR3 size: 11 residues. Trimming left V 4 bases short and J 2 bases short, with 3 bases between. Germline V CDR1 and CDR2: SGHDT, YYEEEE. As DNA, the CDR3 is TGTGCCAGCAGCCTCAACACTGAAGCTTTCTTT. This gives the protein CASSLNTEAFF.

The chain joins TRBV6-6 to TRBJ2-7, with 11 positions matching TRBD2. Looked up from germline, CDR1 is MNHNY and CDR2 is SVGAGI (reference sequence). V lost 7 bases, J lost 2 bases, and 7 bases stayed unmatched. The CDR3 runs 15 residues. CDR3 DNA sequence: TGTGCCAGCACTCCAAAACTAGCGGGAGCCTACGAGCAGTACTTC. Protein: CASTPKLAGAYEQYF.

This clone was seen more than once but under ten times. This chain uses TRBV7-2 with TRBJ2-2, with a weak D call TRBD1 (6 bases). CDR3 length: 16 amino acids. With 5 bases removed from V and 8 bases from J, the gap between germline ends came to 21 bases. The V gene's germline CDR1 is SGHTA and CDR2 FQGNSA. The CDR3 coding sequence is TGTGCCAGCAGCCCCTACCCAATGGGGGCTTCGGGGGAGCTGTTTTTT. Translated: CASSPYPMGASGELFF.

The chain couples TRBV9 to TRBJ1-1; D gene ambiguous. Trimming cost V 2 bases and J 4 bases, with 15 bases left between them. Germline lookup yields CDR1 SGDLS and CDR2 YYNGEE. This CDR3 has 15 residues. The CDR3 region has the DNA TGTGCCAGCAGCGTGGTGGCCCAAAGCGGCACTGAAGCTTTCTTT. Translated: CASSVVAQSGTEAFF.

CDR3 protein: CASSPSGAASDNEQFF. CDR3 DNA sequence: TGTGCCAGCAGCCCCAGCGGAGCAGCAAGCGACAATGAGCAGTTCTTC. This sequence joins TRBV9 and TRBJ2-1; TRBD2 might be the D (5 bases). V lost 4 bases and J 5 bases, leaving 19 bases between the germline ends. The CDR3 contains 16 residues. Germline V gene lookup returns CDR1 SGDLS and CDR2 YYNGEE.

The rearrangement links TRBV28 to TRBJ2-1, with 13 bases fitting TRBD2. CDR3 size: 18 residues. V dropped 5 bases and J dropped 7; count of bases not matched to a gene: 14. Germline assignment: CDR1 MDHEN and CDR2 SYDVKM. As DNA, the CDR3 is TGTGCCAGCAGTGCCCACCGACTAGCGGGGGGCACACGGAATGAGCAGTTCTTC. This codes for CASSAHRLAGGTRNEQFF.

The chain carries TRBV13 and TRBJ2-6, with D possibly TRBD2 on 6 matching bases. Germline values: CDR1 PRHDT, CDR2 FYEKMQ (reference sequence). The V gene lost 4 bases and the J gene lost 1 base, with 17 bases spanning the gap. The CDR3 is made up of 18 amino acids. The CDR3 nucleotides read TGTGCCAGCAGCTGGGGGGACGGATCTCAATCTGGGGCCAACGTCCTGACTTTC. Translating gives CASSWGDGSQSGANVLTF.

The J gene is TRBJ2-3, the V gene TRBV5-1; 8 bases map to TRBD2. With 0 bases clipped from V and 2 bases from J, the junction kept 11 bases outside the gene matches. Germline loops: CDR1 SGHRS, CDR2 YFSETQ. The CDR3 is made up of 18 amino acids. Written as DNA, the CDR3 is TGCGCCAGCAGCTTGGAGCTGGGCAGCGGGGGCCACACAGATACGCAGTATTTT. Its translation is CASSLELGSGGHTDTQYF. Full variable domain (outside the CDR3, taken from reference TRBV5-1 and TRBJ2-3): KAGVTQTPRYLIKTRGQQVTLSCSPISGHRSVSWYQQTPGQGLQFLFEYFSETQRNKGNFPGRFSGRQFSNSRSEMNVSTLELGDSALYLCASSLELGSGGHTDTQYFGPGTRLTVL.

A few counts support this clone. This chain connects TRBV30 to TRBJ1-2; tentative D call: TRBD1 (6 bases). This CDR3 contains 14 residues. Germline V lookup: CDR1 GTSNPN, CDR2 SVGIG (reference sequence). The V and J ends lost 5 bases and 8 bases respectively, with 21 bases between them. CDR3 residues: CAWDLGTTYVGYTF. CDR3 DNA sequence: TGTGCCTGGGACCTCGGGACAACGTATGTGGGCTACACCTTC.

This clone appeared a few times. The genes are TRBV9 and TRBJ2-1; D remains ambiguous. The V end lost 4 bases, the J end lost 3 bases, and 29 bases lay between the germline ends. The CDR3 covers 20 residues. CDR1 is SGDLS, CDR2 YYNGEE, per germline. The CDR3: CASSSYGSFNTPLVYNEQFF. The CDR3 region has the DNA TGTGCCAGCAGCTCTTACGGTAGCTTTAACACACCTCTCGTCTACAATGAGCAGTTCTTC.

The V gene is TRBV11-1, the J gene TRBJ1-3; maybe TRBD1 (5 bases). V shed 4 bases and J shed 0 bases, with 13 bases lying between them. This CDR3 region has 16 residues. Germline CDR1 SGHAT, CDR2 FQDESV (reference sequence). The CDR3 here is CASSSFTGNSGNTIYF. As DNA, the CDR3 is TGTGCCAGCAGCTCGTTTACAGGAAACTCTGGAAACACCATATATTTT.

Notes on this clone: The same CDR3 is also encoded by other DNA sequences in this sample. V gene TRBV2 combines with J gene TRBJ2-2; TRBD1 matches 8 bases. The CDR3 consists of 14 residues. Trimming cost V 6 bases and J 5 bases; bases outside gene matches: 5. CDR1 is SNHLY, CDR2 FYNNEI, per germline. The CDR3 region is CASRATGGTGELFF. Written as DNA, the CDR3 is TGTGCCAGCAGAGCAACAGGGGGAACCGGGGAGCTGTTTTTT.

The gene calls are TRBV18 and TRBJ1-6; D is possibly TRBD1 (6 bases). The germline gives CDR1 KGHSH, CDR2 LQKENI. V lost 3 bases and J lost 7, with 13 bases in between. The CDR3 covers 15 residues. In DNA, the CDR3 is TGTGCCAGCTCACCTTGGACAGCACAGAATTCACCCCTCCACTTT. Translation gives CASSPWTAQNSPLHF. Full variable domain (remainder filled in from reference TRBV18 and TRBJ1-6): NAGVMQNPRHLVRRRGQEARLRCSPMKGHSHVYWYRQLPEEGLKFMVYLQKENIIDESGMPKERFSAEFPKEGPSILRIQQVVRGDSAAYFCASSPWTAQNSPLHFGNGTRLTVT.

V gene TRBV20-1 combines with J gene TRBJ1-4; D gene unclear. V lost 7 bases and J lost 7, with 10 bases in between. Germline loops: CDR1 DFQATT, CDR2 SNEGSKA (reference sequence). The CDR3 is 11 amino acids. The CDR3 is CSVGFGEKLFF. The CDR3 nucleotides are TGCAGTGTTGGTTTTGGTGAAAAACTGTTTTTT.

V usage is TRBV6-1 and J usage is TRBJ2-3, with TRBD1 matching 7 bases. The CDR3 length is 14 residues. Trimming took 6 bases from V and 0 from J; bases not matched to a gene: 3. CDR1 is MNHNS, CDR2 SASEGT, per germline. CDR3 sequence (DNA): TGTGCCAGCAGCACAGGGGAAAGCACAGATACGCAGTATTTT. Its translation is CASSTGESTDTQYF.

This chain joins TRBV5-1 and TRBJ1-1; D is unclear. This CDR3 comprises 14 residues. Germline CDR1 reads SGHRS; CDR2 reads YFSETQ. Trimming cost V 5 bases and J 0 bases, with 11 bases left between them. This CDR3 reads CASSLGYLNTEAFF. Here the CDR3 DNA reads TGCGCCAGCAGTCTGGGATACCTGAACACTGAAGCTTTCTTT.

The chain has TRBV5-1 and TRBJ2-5, with 14 bases lining up with TRBD2. This CDR3 has 16 amino acids. Germline CDR1 reads SGHRS; CDR2 reads YFSETQ. V shed 6 bases, J shed 5 bases, and the junction held 9 bases outside the gene matches. DNA of the CDR3: TGCGCCAGCACCCCCCTGACTAGCGGGGGGGAGGAGACCCAGTACTTC. Translating it yields CASTPLTSGGEETQYF.

V gene TRBV29-1 combines with J gene TRBJ2-2; 8 nucleotides match TRBD1. The germline V gene has CDR1 SQVTM and CDR2 ANQGSEA. With V trimmed by 7 bases and J by 0 bases, 4 bases remained unmatched. The CDR3 extends over 14 amino acids. The CDR3 protein is CSAQQGANTGELFF. The CDR3 nucleotides read TGCAGCGCCCAACAGGGGGCGAACACCGGGGAGCTGTTTTTT.

This chain's CDR3 is CATATRSNEKLFF. DNA for the CDR3: TGTGCCACCGCGACTCGGAGCAATGAAAAACTGTTTTTT. This chain uses TRBV6-1 with TRBJ1-4; no definite D call. The V end lost 10 bases, the J end lost 5 bases, and 14 bases lay between the germline ends. The V gene's germline CDR1 is MNHNS and CDR2 SASEGT. The CDR3 sequence is 13 residues long.

The sample holds a few counts of this clone. The V and J genes are TRBV28 and TRBJ1-2; D gene ambiguous. Germline V gene lookup returns CDR1 MDHEN and CDR2 SYDVKM. This CDR3 is built from 13 residues. V was pared by 6 bases and J by 2 bases, with 10 bases between. This chain's CDR3 is CASSRNWNYGYTF. CDR3 DNA sequence: TGTGCCAGCAGCCGAAATTGGAACTATGGCTACACCTTC.

This chain connects TRBV2 to TRBJ1-5, with D perhaps matching TRBD1 (5 bases). CDR1 and CDR2 from the germline V gene are SNHLY and FYNNEI. The CDR3 has 13 amino acids. With 3 bases removed from V and 5 bases from J, the gap between germline ends came to 8 bases. As DNA, the CDR3 is TGTGCCAGCAGTGAGGACACTCATCAGCCCCAGCATTTT. This encodes CASSEDTHQPQHF. The full variable domain, rest sourced from reference TRBV2 and TRBJ1-5, is EPEVTQTPSHQVTQMGQEVILRCVPISNHLYFYWYRQILGQKVEFLVSFYNNEISEKSEIFDDQFSVERPDGSNFTLKIRSTKLEDSAMYFCASSEDTHQPQHFGDGTRLSIL.